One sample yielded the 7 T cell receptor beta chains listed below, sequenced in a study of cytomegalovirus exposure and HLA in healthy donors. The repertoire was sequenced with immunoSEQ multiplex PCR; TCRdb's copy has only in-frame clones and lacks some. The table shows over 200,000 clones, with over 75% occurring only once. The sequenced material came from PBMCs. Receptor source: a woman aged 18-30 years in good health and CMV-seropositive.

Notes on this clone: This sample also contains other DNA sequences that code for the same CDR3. CDR3 bases: TGCAGTGTCGGGGACAGGGACTCCTACGAGCAGTACTTC. Its protein product is CSVGDRDSYEQYF. The chain couples TRBV29-1 to TRBJ2-7, with 9 bases identical to TRBD1. CDR3 length: 13 amino acids. The germline V gene encodes CDR1 SQVTM and CDR2 ANQGSEA.

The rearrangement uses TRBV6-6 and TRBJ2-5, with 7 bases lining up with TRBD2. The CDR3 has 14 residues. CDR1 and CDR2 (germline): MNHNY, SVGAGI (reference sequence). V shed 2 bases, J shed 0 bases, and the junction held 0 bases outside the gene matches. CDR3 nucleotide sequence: TGTGCCAGCAGTTACGGGGGGGACCAAGAGACCCAGTACTTC. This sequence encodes CASSYGGDQETQYF.

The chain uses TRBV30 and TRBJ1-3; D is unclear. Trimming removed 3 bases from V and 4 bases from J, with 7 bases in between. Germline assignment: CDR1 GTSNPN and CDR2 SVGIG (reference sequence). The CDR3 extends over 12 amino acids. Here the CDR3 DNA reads TGTGCCTGGAGCGCACAGGGAAACACCATATATTTT. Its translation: CAWSAQGNTIYF.

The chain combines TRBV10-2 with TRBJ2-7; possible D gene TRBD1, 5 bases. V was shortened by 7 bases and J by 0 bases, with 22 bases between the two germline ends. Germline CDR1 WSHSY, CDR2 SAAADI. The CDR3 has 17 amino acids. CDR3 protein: CASMGQLGDKSSYEQYF. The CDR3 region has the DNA TGCGCCAGCATGGGGCAGTTAGGGGATAAAAGCTCCTACGAGCAGTACTTC.

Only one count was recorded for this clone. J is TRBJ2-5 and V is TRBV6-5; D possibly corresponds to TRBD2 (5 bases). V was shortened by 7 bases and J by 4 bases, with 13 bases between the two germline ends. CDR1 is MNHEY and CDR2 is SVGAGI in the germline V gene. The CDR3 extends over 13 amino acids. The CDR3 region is CASTKRRSETQYF. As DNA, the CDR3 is TGTGCCAGCACGAAGCGGAGGTCAGAGACCCAGTACTTC.

The CDR3, as DNA: TGTGCCAGCAGTTATCTAGCGGGAGTTCCGAAGGAGCAGTACTTC. Its translation: CASSYLAGVPKEQYF. This sequence joins TRBV6-6 and TRBJ2-7, with TRBD2 identical over 10 bases. CDR1 is MNHNY and CDR2 is SVGAGI in the germline V gene (reference sequence). This CDR3 contains 15 residues. V shed 3 bases and J 7 bases; nucleotides not matched to a gene: 9.

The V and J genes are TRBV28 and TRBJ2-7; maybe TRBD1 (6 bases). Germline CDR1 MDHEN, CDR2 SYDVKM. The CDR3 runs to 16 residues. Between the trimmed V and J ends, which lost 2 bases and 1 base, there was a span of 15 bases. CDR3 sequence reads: CASSLRGQPFSYEQYF. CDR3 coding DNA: TGTGCCAGCAGTTTACGAGGACAGCCTTTTTCCTACGAGCAGTACTTC.